This entry features one T cell receptor (beta chain) sequence. Germline V gives CDR1 LGHNA, CDR2 YSLEER. V was trimmed by 4 bases and J by 1 base, leaving 18 bases between them. The CDR3 totals 17 residues. This sample was included in a study of cytomegalovirus exposure and HLA in healthy donors. Study information: Among 150 million to 200 million T cells, an earlier analysis found 90 million to 130 million unique TCR beta sequences.

With 60 Vbeta and 13 Jbeta primers, the PCR was carried out. Some clones are missing from TCRdb's copy, which holds only in-frame ones; the method was immunoSEQ multiplex PCR. The sample contains about 190,000 clones, 65% to 85% of which appear only once. The genes are TRBV4-3 and TRBJ2-3; D is perhaps TRBD2 (6 bases). Sequenced: PBMCs. The origin of this receptor is a man younger than 35 in good health and CMV-seronegative. The CDR3 loop is CASSLHRDSGGTDTQYF. In nucleotides, the CDR3 is TGCGCCAGCAGCCTGCACCGGGACTCGGGGGGCACAGATACGCAGTATTTT.